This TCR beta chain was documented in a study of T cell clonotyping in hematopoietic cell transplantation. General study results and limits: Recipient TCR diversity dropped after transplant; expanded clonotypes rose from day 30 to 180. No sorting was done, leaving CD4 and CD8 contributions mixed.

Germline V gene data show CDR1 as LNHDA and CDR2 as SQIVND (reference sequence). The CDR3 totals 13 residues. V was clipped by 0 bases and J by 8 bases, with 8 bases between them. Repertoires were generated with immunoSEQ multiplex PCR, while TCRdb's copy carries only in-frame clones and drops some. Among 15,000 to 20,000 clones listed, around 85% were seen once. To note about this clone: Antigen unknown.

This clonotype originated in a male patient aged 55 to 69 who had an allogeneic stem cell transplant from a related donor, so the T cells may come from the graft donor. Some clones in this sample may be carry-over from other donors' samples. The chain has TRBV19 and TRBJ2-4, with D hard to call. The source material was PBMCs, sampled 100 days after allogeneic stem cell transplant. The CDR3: CASSIDKGYIQYF. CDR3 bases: TGTGCCAGTAGTATAGACAAAGGGTACATTCAGTACTTC. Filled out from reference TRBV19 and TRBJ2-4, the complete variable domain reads DGGITQSPKYLFRKEGQNVTLSCEQNLNHDAMYWYRQDPGQGLRLIYYSQIVNDFQKGDIAEGYSVSREKKESFPLTVTSAQKNPTAFYLCASSIDKGYIQYFGAGTRLSVL.